The present TCR beta chain was sequenced within a study of T cells in localized non-small cell lung cancer. General observations from the study: Patients showing higher blood T cell density tended to see longer overall survival. It was uninvolved adjacent lung that showed the highest T cell clonality, exceeding tumor. Because sequencing included only one region (of the tumor), heterogeneity remains possible. Out of the top 100 tumor clones, a median about 58 were seen in adjacent lung.

TCRdb's copy holds only in-frame clones and misses some; the assay was immunoSEQ multiplex PCR. The sample carries over 40,000 clones, roughly 88% recorded once. The CDR3 is made up of 19 amino acids. With 3 bases clipped from V and 7 bases from J, the junction kept 19 bases outside the gene matches. The germline V gene encodes CDR1 SGDLS and CDR2 YYNGEE. On this clone itself: Its target is not known.

This receptor was obtained from a man aged 40 to 70 with stage III lung adenocarcinoma. This material consisted of peripheral blood mononuclear cells, taken before any cancer treatment. This chain connects TRBV9 to TRBJ1-5; 10 bases match TRBD1. In DNA, the CDR3 is TGTGCCAGCAGCGCGAGCCCAGGGACAGGGGTTTATGGACAACAGCCCCAGCATTTT. As protein: CASSASPGTGVYGQQPQHF. Full variable domain (remainder filled in from reference TRBV9 and TRBJ1-5): DSGVTQTPKHLITATGQRVTLRCSPRSGDLSVYWYQQSLDQGLQFLIQYYNGEERAKGNILERFSAQQFPDLHSELNLSSLELGDSALYFCASSASPGTGVYGQQPQHFGDGTRLSIL.